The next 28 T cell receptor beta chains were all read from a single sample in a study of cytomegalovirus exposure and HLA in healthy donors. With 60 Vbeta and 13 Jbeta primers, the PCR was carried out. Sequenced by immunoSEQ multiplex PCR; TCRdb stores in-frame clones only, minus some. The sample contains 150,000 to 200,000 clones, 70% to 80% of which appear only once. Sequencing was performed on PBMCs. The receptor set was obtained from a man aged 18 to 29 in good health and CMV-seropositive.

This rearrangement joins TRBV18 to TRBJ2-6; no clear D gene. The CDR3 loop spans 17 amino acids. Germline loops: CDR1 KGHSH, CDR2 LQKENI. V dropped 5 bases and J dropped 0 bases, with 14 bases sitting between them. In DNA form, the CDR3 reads TGTGCCAGCTCAACCCTTACCGATAGCTCTGGGGCCAACGTCCTGACTTTC. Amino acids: CASSTLTDSSGANVLTF.

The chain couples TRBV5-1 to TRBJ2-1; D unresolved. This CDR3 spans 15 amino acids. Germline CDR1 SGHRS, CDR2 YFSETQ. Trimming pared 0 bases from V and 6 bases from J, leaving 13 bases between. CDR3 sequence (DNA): TGCGCCAGCAGCTTGGCCGGGTTTGTTGGCAATGAGCAGTTCTTC. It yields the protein CASSLAGFVGNEQFF.

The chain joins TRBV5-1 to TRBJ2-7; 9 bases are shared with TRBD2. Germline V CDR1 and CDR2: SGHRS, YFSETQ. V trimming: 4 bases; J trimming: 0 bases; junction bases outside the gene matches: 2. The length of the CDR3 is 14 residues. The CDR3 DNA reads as TGCGCCAGCAGCCCGACTAGCGGCTCCTACGAGCAGTACTTC. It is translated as CASSPTSGSYEQYF.

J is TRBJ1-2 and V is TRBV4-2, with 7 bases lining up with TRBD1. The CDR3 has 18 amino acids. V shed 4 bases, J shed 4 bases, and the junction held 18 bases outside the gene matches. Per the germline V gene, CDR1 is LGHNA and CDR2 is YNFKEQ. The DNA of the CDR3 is TGTGCCAGCAGCCCCGGAAAAGAAGACAGGGCGGGTCGCTATGGCTACACCTTC. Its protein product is CASSPGKEDRAGRYGYTF.

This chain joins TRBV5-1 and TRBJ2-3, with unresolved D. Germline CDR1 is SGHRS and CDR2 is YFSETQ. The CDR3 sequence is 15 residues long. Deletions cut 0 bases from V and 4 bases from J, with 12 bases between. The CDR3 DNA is TGCGCCAGCAGCTTGGCCGGGTGGCCCCCAGATACGCAGTATTTT. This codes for CASSLAGWPPDTQYF.

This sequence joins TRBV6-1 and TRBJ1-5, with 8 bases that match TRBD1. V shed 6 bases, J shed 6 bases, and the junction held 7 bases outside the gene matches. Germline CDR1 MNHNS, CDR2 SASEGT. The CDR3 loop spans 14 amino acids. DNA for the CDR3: TGTGCCAGCAGGGGACCAGGGGGCGGTCAGCCCCAGCATTTT. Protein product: CASRGPGGGQPQHF.

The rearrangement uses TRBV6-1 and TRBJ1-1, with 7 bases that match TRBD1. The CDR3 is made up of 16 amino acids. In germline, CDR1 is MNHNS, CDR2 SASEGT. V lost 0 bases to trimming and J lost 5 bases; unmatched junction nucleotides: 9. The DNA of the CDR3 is TGTGCCAGCAGTGAAGCTAAGGGGGCGAAGGGGACTGAAGCTTTCTTT. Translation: CASSEAKGAKGTEAFF.

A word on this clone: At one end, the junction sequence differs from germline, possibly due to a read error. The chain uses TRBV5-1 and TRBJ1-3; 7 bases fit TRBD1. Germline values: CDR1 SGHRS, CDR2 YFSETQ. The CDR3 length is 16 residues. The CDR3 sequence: CASSWGQFSSGSTIYF. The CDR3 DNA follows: TGCGCCAGCAGCTGGGGACAGTTTAGCTCTGGAAGCACCATATATTTT.

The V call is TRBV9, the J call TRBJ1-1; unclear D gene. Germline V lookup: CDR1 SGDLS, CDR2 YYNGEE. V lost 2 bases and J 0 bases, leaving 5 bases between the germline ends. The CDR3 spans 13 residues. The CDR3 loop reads CASSVTVNTEAFF. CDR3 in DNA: TGTGCCAGCAGCGTCACGGTGAACACTGAAGCTTTCTTT.

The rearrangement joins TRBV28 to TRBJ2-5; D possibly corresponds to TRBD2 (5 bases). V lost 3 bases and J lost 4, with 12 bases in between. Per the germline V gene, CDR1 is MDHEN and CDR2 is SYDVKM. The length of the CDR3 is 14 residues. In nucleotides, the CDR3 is TGTGCCAGCAGTTTCCCGGGAACCCGAGAGACCCAGTACTTC. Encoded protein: CASSFPGTRETQYF. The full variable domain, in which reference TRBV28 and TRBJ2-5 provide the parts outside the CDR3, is DVKVTQSSRYLVKRTGEKVFLECVQDMDHENMFWYRQDPGLGLRLIYFSYDVKMKEKGDIPEGYSVSREKKERFSLILESASTNQTSMYLCASSFPGTRETQYFGPGTRLLVL.

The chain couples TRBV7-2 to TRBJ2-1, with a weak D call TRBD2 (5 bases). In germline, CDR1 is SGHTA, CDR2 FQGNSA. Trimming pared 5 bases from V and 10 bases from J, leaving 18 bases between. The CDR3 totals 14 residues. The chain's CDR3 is CASSPGSRTKEQFF. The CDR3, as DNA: TGTGCCAGCAGCCCGGGGTCCAGGACGAAAGAGCAGTTCTTC.

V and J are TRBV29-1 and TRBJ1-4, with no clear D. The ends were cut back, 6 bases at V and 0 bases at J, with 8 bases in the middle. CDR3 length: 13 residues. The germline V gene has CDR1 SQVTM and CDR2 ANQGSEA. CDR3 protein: CSVLAATNEKLFF. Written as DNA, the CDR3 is TGCAGCGTCCTGGCCGCAACTAATGAAAAACTGTTTTTT.

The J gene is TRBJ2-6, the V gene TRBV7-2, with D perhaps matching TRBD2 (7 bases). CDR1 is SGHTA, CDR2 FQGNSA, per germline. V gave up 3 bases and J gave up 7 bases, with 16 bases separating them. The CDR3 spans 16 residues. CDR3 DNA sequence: TGTGCCAGCAGCTTCGGGACTCGCGGGGGCGCCAACGTCCTGACTTTC. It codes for CASSFGTRGGANVLTF.

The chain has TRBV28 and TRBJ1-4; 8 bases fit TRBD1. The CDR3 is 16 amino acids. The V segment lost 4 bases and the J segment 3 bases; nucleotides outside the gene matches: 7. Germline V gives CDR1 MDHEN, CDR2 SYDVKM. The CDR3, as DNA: TGTGCCAGCAGTTCCCGCCAGGGGGCTCCTAATGAAAAACTGTTTTTT. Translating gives CASSSRQGAPNEKLFF.

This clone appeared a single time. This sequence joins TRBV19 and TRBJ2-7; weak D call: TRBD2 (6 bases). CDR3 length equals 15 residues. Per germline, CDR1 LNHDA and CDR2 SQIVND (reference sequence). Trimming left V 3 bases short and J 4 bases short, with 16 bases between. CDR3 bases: TGTGCCAGTAGTATGGCCGGCGGGGAGTTTTACGAGCAGTACTTC. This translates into CASSMAGGEFYEQYF.

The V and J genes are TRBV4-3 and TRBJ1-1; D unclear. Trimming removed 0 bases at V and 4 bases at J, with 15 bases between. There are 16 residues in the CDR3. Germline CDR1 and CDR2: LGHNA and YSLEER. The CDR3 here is CASSQDHLGLSTEAFF. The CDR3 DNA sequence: TGCGCCAGCAGCCAAGATCATCTCGGGTTGAGCACTGAAGCTTTCTTT.

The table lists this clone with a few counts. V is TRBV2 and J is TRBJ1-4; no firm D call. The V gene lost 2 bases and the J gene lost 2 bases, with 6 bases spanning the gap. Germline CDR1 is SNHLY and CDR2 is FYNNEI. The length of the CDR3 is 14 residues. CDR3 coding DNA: TGTGCCAGCAGTGAACGAGGTACTAATGAAAAACTGTTTTTT. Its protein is CASSERGTNEKLFF.

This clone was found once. The CDR3 loop is CASRPSGGFYNEQFF. CDR3 in DNA: TGTGCCAGCAGACCTAGTGGGGGGTTCTACAATGAGCAGTTCTTC. The rearrangement links TRBV7-9 to TRBJ2-1; TRBD2 might be the D (6 bases). This CDR3 is built from 15 residues. Looked up from germline, CDR1 is SEHNR and CDR2 is FQNEAQ (reference sequence). Trimming cost V 6 bases and J 3 bases, with 15 bases left between them.

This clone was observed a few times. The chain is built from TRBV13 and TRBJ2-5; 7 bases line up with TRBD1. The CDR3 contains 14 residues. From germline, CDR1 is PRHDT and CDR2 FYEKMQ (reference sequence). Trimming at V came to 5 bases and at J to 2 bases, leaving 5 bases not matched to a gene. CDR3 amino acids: CASSPRQGQETQYF. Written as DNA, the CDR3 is TGTGCCAGCAGCCCTCGACAGGGACAAGAGACCCAGTACTTC.

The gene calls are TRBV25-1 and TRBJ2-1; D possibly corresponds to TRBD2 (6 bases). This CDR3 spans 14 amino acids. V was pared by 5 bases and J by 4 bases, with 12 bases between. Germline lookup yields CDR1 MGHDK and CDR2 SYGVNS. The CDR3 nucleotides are TGTGCCAGCAGTCGGGATAGCGGATACAATGAGCAGTTCTTC. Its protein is CASSRDSGYNEQFF.

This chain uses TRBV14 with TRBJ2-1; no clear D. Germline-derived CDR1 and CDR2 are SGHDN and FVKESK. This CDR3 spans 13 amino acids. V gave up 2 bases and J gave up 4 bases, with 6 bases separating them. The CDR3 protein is CASSQFHYNEQFF. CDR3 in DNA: TGTGCCAGCAGCCAATTCCATTACAATGAGCAGTTCTTC.

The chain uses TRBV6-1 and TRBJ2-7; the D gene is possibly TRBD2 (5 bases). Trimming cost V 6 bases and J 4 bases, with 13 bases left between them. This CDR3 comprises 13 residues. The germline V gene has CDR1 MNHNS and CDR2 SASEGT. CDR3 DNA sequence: TGTGCCAGCAGCGTACTAGGAAGATACGAGCAGTACTTC. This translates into CASSVLGRYEQYF.

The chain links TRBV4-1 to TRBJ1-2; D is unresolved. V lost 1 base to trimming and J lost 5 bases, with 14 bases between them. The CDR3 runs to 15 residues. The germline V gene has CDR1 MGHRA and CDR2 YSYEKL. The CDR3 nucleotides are TGCGCCAGCAGCCAAGCTACCAGGTCCTTGTATGGCTACACCTTC. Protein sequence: CASSQATRSLYGYTF.

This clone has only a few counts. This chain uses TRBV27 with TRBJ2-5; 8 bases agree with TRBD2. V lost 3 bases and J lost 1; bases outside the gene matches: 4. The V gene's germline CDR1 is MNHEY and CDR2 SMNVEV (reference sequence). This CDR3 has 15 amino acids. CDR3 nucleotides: TGTGCCAGCAGTTTCGGGGGGGGCGCCCAAGAGACCCAGTACTTC. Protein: CASSFGGGAQETQYF.

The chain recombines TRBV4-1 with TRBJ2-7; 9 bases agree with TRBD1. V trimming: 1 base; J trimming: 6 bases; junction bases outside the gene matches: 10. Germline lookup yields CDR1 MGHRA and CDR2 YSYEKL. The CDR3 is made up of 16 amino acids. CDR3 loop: CASSQVPGTGQREQYF. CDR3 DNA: TGCGCCAGCAGCCAAGTACCCGGGACAGGGCAGCGCGAGCAGTACTTC.

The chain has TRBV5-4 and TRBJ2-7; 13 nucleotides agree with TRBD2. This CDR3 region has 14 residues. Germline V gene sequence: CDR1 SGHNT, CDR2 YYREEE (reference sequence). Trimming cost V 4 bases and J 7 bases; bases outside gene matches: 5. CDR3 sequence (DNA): TGTGCCAGCAGCGAGGGACTAGCGGGAAGTGAGCAGTACTTC. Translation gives CASSEGLAGSEQYF.

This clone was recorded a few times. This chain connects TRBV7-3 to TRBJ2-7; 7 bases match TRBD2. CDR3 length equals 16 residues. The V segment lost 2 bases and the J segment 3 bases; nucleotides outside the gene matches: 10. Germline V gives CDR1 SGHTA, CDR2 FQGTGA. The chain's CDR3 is CASSLRPVGGIYEQYF. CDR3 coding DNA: TGTGCCAGCAGCTTACGGCCAGTGGGGGGGATCTACGAGCAGTACTTC.

The CDR3 spells CASSSKIGAGNQPQHF. In nucleotides, the CDR3 is TGTGCCAGCAGCTCAAAAATTGGGGCAGGCAATCAGCCCCAGCATTTT. V is TRBV11-2 and J is TRBJ1-5; TRBD1 might be the D (5 bases). The CDR3 loop spans 16 amino acids. Germline lookup yields CDR1 SGHAT and CDR2 FQNNGV. Trimming cost V 4 bases and J 2 bases, with 15 bases left between them.